The entry below describes one T cell receptor beta chain. The sample originates from a study of blood T cell repertoires in COVID-19. Study-wide background: COVID-19 samples collected from the United States, Italy and Spain covered acute and convalescent phases. PBMCs, B-cell-depleted T cells, or T cells were the source of the cDNA or gDNA that made up the material.

Original data processing: Cell counts per sample came from amplifying reference gene primers. Assay used: immunoSEQ multiplex PCR; TCRdb lists only in-frame clones, some missing. V, J and clone size reflect that table, while D and trimming were determined from the DNA. The sample consists of approximately 330,000 clones, 88% of them appearing once. The CDR3 extends over 15 amino acids. Germline V gene sequence: CDR1 SGDLS, CDR2 YYNGEE. The ends were cut back, 3 bases at V and 3 bases at J, with 13 bases in the middle. This chain uses TRBV9 with TRBJ2-1, with D uncertain. The sample was peripheral blood. The source is a woman in her forties or fifties with active or convalescent COVID-19. The CDR3 spells CASSARDTNYNEQFF. The CDR3, as DNA: TGTGCCAGCAGCGCGAGAGACACGAACTACAATGAGCAGTTCTTC.